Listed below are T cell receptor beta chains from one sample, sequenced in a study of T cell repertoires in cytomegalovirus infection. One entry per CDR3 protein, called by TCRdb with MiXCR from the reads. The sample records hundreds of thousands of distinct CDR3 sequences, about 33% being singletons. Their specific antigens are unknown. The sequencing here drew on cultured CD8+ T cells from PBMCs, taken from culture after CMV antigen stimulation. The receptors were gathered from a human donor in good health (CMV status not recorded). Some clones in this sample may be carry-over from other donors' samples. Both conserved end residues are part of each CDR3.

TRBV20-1	CSATSKGLAFF
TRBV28	CVSRRESSRTDTQYF
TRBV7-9	CASSSPGTGSGETQYF
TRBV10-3	CAILTGGSPYTGELFF
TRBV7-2	CASSLGQGVQETQYF
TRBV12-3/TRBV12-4	CASTNWDSGANVLTF
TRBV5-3	CASSLWGGAPLHF
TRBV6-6	CTSSYNRGTEAFF
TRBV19	CASSMGQGNYGYTF
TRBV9	CASSVGVFSDTQYF
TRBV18	CASSPFAGASYNEQFF
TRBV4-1	CASSQHPTGNTEAFF
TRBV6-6	CASSYSVPGETQYF
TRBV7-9	CASSVLDTQYF
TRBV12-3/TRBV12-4	CASTGQGVKTGELFF
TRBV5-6	CASSHGRPNNEQFF
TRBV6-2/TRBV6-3	CATTPVANTEAFF
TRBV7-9	CASSLIHSNYGYTF
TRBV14	CASSQDRRSRGGSDEQFF
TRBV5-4	CASSLRVERGQETQYF
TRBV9	CASSVAWAATNEKLFF
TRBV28	CASSSQGQGIMNTEAFF
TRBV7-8	CASSSIYDNIGTDTQYF
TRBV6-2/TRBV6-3	CASSYLRGAKDTQYF
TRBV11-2	CASSLGRWDTQYF
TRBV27	CASSSGLYGELFF
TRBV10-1	CASSESSGGEQYF
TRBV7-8	CASSFPRDSNSYVLSTDTQYF